The 28 T cell receptor beta chains in this list originate from one sample, sequenced in a study of vaccination effects on CD4 cells after COVID-19 (dated by TCRdb to the early 2020s). In the ViraFEST assay, PBMC were stimulated with viral peptide pools, and antigen-specific CD4+ T cell clonotypes were then identified by expansion using TCR sequencing. After approximately eleven days of culture, CD4+ T cells were isolated with the EasySep CD4+ T cell isolation kit. Each participant got two doses of an mRNA SARS-CoV-2 vaccine, either BNT162b2 or mRNA-1273. Libraries came from the immunoSEQ multiplex PCR assay. TCRdb stores this immuneACCESS table with in-frame sequences only. Part of the clones is absent; in the studies checked, under half of the shortfall reflects unresolved V genes, and no reason is known for the rest. Across this sample there are about 50,000 clones, with over 60% seen only once. The leading ten clones occupy roughly 16% of the sample.

Their antigens are not known. The sample was CD4+ T cells from PBMCs cultured with HCoV-OC43 spike peptides, taken after COVID-19 vaccination. The sample's cell subset or site, from its label and the paper: HCoV-OC43 spike overlapping peptide pool stimulation. These receptors originate from a human donor who received a COVID-19 vaccine.

The gene calls are TRBV7-9 and TRBJ1-2; D is possibly TRBD1 (5 bases). This CDR3 is built from 15 residues. V lost 1 base and J 2 bases, leaving 11 bases between the germline ends. Germline V lookup: CDR1 SEHNR, CDR2 FQNEAQ (reference sequence). This chain's CDR3 is CASSLGQLINYGYTF. In DNA, the CDR3 is TGTGCCAGCAGCTTAGGACAGCTGATAAACTATGGCTACACCTTC.

The rearrangement joins TRBV28 to TRBJ2-5; 9 nucleotides agree with TRBD2. V lost 3 bases, J lost 0 bases, and 29 bases stayed unmatched. The CDR3 is 24 amino acids. Germline CDR1 is MDHEN and CDR2 is SYDVKM. The CDR3 nucleotides are TGTGCCAGCAGTTTTCCCCGGGGCACAGGGAGAAAGACTAGCGGTCCAAAACACCAAGAGACCCAGTACTTC. This sequence encodes CASSFPRGTGRKTSGPKHQETQYF.

This clone occurred once. V usage is TRBV30 and J usage is TRBJ1-2; a possible D gene is TRBD1 (6 bases). The length of the CDR3 is 16 residues. Germline CDR1 reads GTSNPN; CDR2 reads SVGIG (reference sequence). The V and J ends lost 7 bases and 8 bases respectively, with 29 bases between them. The CDR3, as DNA: TGTGCCTATAAGGTTTGGGGCAGGGGCGAGGGTCCCGGCTACACCTTC. Encoded protein: CAYKVWGRGEGPGYTF.

The rearrangement joins TRBV19 to TRBJ2-3; possibly TRBD2 for D (5 bases). The CDR3 totals 15 residues. Trimming took off 5 bases at V and 6 bases at J, with 18 bases between the two ends. Germline V gene data show CDR1 as LNHDA and CDR2 as SQIVND (reference sequence). The CDR3 DNA is TGTGCCAGTAGTTCCTCTGCGGGCGGTTTGGATACGCAGTATTTT. Translated, it gives CASSSSAGGLDTQYF. The variable domain in full, completed from reference TRBV19 and TRBJ2-3, reads DGGITQSPKYLFRKEGQNVTLSCEQNLNHDAMYWYRQDPGQGLRLIYYSQIVNDFQKGDIAEGYSVSREKKESFPLTVTSAQKNPTAFYLCASSSSAGGLDTQYFGPGTRLTVL.

This clone was detected only a few times. This rearrangement joins TRBV18 to TRBJ1-1; D is ambiguous. The V end lost 3 bases, the J end lost 4 bases, and 15 bases lay between the germline ends. This CDR3 has 15 amino acids. Germline CDR1 and CDR2: KGHSH and LQKENI. CDR3 loop: CASSPPRASGTEAFF. As DNA, the CDR3 is TGTGCCAGCTCACCCCCCCGGGCTTCGGGCACTGAAGCTTTCTTT.

The rearrangement joins TRBV5-1 to TRBJ2-5, with a weak D call TRBD1 (6 bases). Looked up from germline, CDR1 is SGHRS and CDR2 is YFSETQ. V lost 4 bases, J lost 5 bases, and 15 bases lay in between. The CDR3 has 14 residues. In DNA form, the CDR3 reads TGCGCCAGCAGCCTCGAACAGGGATCGGAGACCCAGTACTTC. Protein: CASSLEQGSETQYF.

The rearrangement uses TRBV5-1 and TRBJ1-1; D is unclear. Germline V gives CDR1 SGHRS, CDR2 YFSETQ. Trimming stripped 4 bases from V and 3 bases from J, with 13 bases between. This CDR3 region has 14 residues. Written as DNA, the CDR3 is TGCGCCAGCAGCGCACGGGAGCGTGACACTGAAGCTTTCTTT. It codes for CASSARERDTEAFF.

In DNA, the CDR3 is TGTGCCAGCAGCTTAGCCCCCGGGAGCGGGAACACAGATACGCAGTATTTT. Protein: CASSLAPGSGNTDTQYF. This sequence joins TRBV11-3 and TRBJ2-3; 7 bases fit TRBD2. The CDR3 consists of 17 residues. The V segment lost 1 base and the J segment 2 bases; nucleotides outside the gene matches: 9. CDR1 is SGHNT, CDR2 YENEEA, per germline. The entire variable domain, with the rest obtained from reference TRBV11-3 and TRBJ2-3, is as follows: EAGVVQSPRYKIIEKKQPVAFWCNPISGHNTLYWYLQNLGQGPELLIRYENEEAVDDSQLPKDRFSAERLKGVDSTLKIQPAELGDSAVYLCASSLAPGSGNTDTQYFGPGTRLTVL.

The gene calls are TRBV11-2 and TRBJ2-7; 7 bases agree with TRBD2. This CDR3 spans 16 amino acids. The J segment lost 4 bases and the V segment lost 2 bases, leaving 11 bases of the junction unmatched. Germline V gene lookup returns CDR1 SGHAT and CDR2 FQNNGV. CDR3 nucleotides: TGTGCCAGCAGCTTACCCCCTGTGGGAGGGAGGTACGAGCAGTACTTC. Its translation: CASSLPPVGGRYEQYF.

This chain uses TRBV7-8 with TRBJ1-4, with D perhaps matching TRBD1 (5 bases). With 5 bases removed from V and 4 bases from J, the gap between germline ends came to 17 bases. This CDR3 spans 16 amino acids. Looked up from germline, CDR1 is SGHVS and CDR2 is FQNEAQ. This CDR3 is CASSIFIGGNNEKLFF. The CDR3, as DNA: TGTGCCAGCAGCATTTTTATCGGGGGAAATAATGAAAAACTGTTTTTT.

The genes are TRBV19 and TRBJ1-6, with TRBD1 as a possible D gene (6 bases). Germline CDR1 LNHDA, CDR2 SQIVND (reference sequence). V lost 3 bases and J lost 9, with 15 bases in between. CDR3 length equals 15 residues. The CDR3 loop reads CASSIVGGQGSPLHF. The DNA of the CDR3 is TGTGCCAGTAGTATCGTTGGGGGGCAGGGTTCACCCCTCCACTTT.

This chain links TRBV5-8 with TRBJ1-5, with D hard to call. Germline values: CDR1 SGHTS, CDR2 YDEGEE. Deletions cut 0 bases from V and 2 bases from J, with 9 bases between. CDR3 length equals 15 residues. CDR3 in DNA: TGTGCCAGCAGCTTGGGTGGGCAGGGCAATCAGCCCCAGCATTTT. This encodes CASSLGGQGNQPQHF.

The genes are TRBV2 and TRBJ2-7; TRBD2 matches 11 bases. This CDR3 contains 18 residues. Germline assignment: CDR1 SNHLY and CDR2 FYNNEI. Unmatched junction bases numbered 17, after V lost 3 bases and J lost 7 bases. The DNA of the CDR3 is TGTGCCAGCAGTGACGGTTCTCTAAGGGCTAGCGGGAGGAGGGAGCAGTACTTC. This encodes CASSDGSLRASGRREQYF.

This clone was found once. The J gene is TRBJ2-7, the V gene TRBV13; TRBD2 aligns across 9 bases. CDR1 PRHDT and CDR2 FYEKMQ come from the germline V gene (reference sequence). J gave up 7 bases and V 3 bases, and 10 bases lay outside the gene matches. This CDR3 is built from 15 residues. The CDR3 DNA reads TGTGCCAGCAGCTTCCCGGGTAGCGGGAGATGGGAGCAGTACTTC. It translates to CASSFPGSGRWEQYF.

The J gene is TRBJ1-1, the V gene TRBV4-1, with D hard to call. Trimming took off 6 bases at V and 1 base at J, with 12 bases between the two ends. The CDR3 runs 14 residues. Germline V gene data show CDR1 as MGHRA and CDR2 as YSYEKL. The chain's CDR3 is CASRGIRTNTEAFF. The CDR3 DNA reads TGCGCCAGCAGGGGGATCCGAACGAACACTGAAGCTTTCTTT.

The gene calls are TRBV10-1 and TRBJ1-2, with D possibly TRBD1 on 6 matching bases. The V end was cut by 3 bases, the J end by 8 bases, with 13 bases between. The CDR3 runs to 13 residues. Germline V gene data show CDR1 as WNHNN and CDR2 as SYGVQD (reference sequence). CDR3 residues: CASSDRGNRGYTF. The CDR3 DNA is TGCGCCAGCAGTGACAGGGGAAATAGAGGCTACACCTTC.

The rearrangement joins TRBV6-5 to TRBJ2-3; D remains ambiguous. This CDR3 region has 11 residues. Germline CDR1 MNHEY, CDR2 SVGAGI. The V and J ends lost 8 bases and 0 bases respectively, with 3 bases between them. The DNA for the CDR3 is TGTGCCAGCGCTAGCACAGATACGCAGTATTTT. This encodes CASASTDTQYF.

The rearrangement joins TRBV11-1 to TRBJ2-2; D remains ambiguous. Deletions cut 2 bases from V and 4 bases from J, with 5 bases between. Germline V gene data show CDR1 as SGHAT and CDR2 as FQDESV (reference sequence). The CDR3 has 13 residues. CDR3 sequence: CASSLKGTGELFF. As DNA, the CDR3 is TGTGCCAGCAGCTTAAAGGGCACCGGGGAGCTGTTTTTT.

The rearrangement uses TRBV13 and TRBJ2-7; D may be TRBD2 (7 bases). In germline, CDR1 is PRHDT, CDR2 FYEKMQ (reference sequence). Trimming stripped 5 bases from V and 7 bases from J, with 21 bases between. The CDR3 consists of 15 residues. The CDR3 DNA reads TGTGCCAGCAGCCCCACAGGGAGGGCCATATGGGAGCAGTACTTC. Protein sequence: CASSPTGRAIWEQYF.

This clone was observed a single time. This chain links TRBV11-2 with TRBJ2-3, with D possibly TRBD2 on 6 matching bases. Germline CDR1 is SGHAT and CDR2 is FQNNGV. The CDR3 is 14 amino acids. V dropped 3 bases and J dropped 9 bases, with 16 bases sitting between them. The CDR3 sequence is CASSLDYSGKTQYF. The CDR3 bases are TGTGCCAGCAGCTTGGACTACTCCGGGAAGACGCAGTATTTT.

This chain links TRBV5-4 with TRBJ1-6; the D gene is possibly TRBD1 (5 bases). The CDR3 consists of 15 residues. The V end was cut by 4 bases, the J end by 9 bases, with 17 bases between. Germline V lookup: CDR1 SGHNT, CDR2 YYREEE (reference sequence). The CDR3 nucleotides read TGTGCCAGCAGCCCGCTTCAGGGAGAAGTTTCACCCCTCCACTTT. Residues: CASSPLQGEVSPLHF. Full variable domain (rest looked up from reference TRBV5-4 and TRBJ1-6): ETGVTQSPTHLIKTRGQQVTLRCSSQSGHNTVSWYQQALGQGPQFIFQYYREEENGRGNFPPRFSGLQFPNYSSELNVNALELDDSALYLCASSPLQGEVSPLHFGNGTRLTVT.

The chain joins TRBV5-6 to TRBJ2-3; possible D gene TRBD2, 6 bases. The V end lost 9 bases, the J end lost 3 bases, and 11 bases lay between the germline ends. Germline V gene data show CDR1 as SGHDT and CDR2 as YYEEEE. This CDR3 is built from 12 residues. Written as DNA, the CDR3 is TGTGCCACATCCCGGGGGACAGATACGCAGTATTTT. It is translated as CATSRGTDTQYF.

The chain links TRBV6-6 to TRBJ2-7; D is ambiguous. This CDR3 spans 12 amino acids. Trimming pared 0 bases from V and 3 bases from J, leaving 3 bases between. Germline loops: CDR1 MNHNY, CDR2 SVGAGI (reference sequence). This CDR3 is CASSYSSYEQYF. The CDR3 DNA sequence: TGTGCCAGCAGTTACTCGAGCTACGAGCAGTACTTC.

A few counts support this clone. The chain couples TRBV18 to TRBJ1-3; 7 bases are shared with TRBD1. This CDR3 comprises 16 residues. The germline V gene encodes CDR1 KGHSH and CDR2 LQKENI. J gave up 0 bases and V 4 bases, and 6 bases lay outside the gene matches. The DNA of the CDR3 is TGTGCCAGCTCACGGAGACAGGGAGACTCTGGAAACACCATATATTTT. This codes for CASSRRQGDSGNTIYF.

CDR3 bases: TGTGCCAGCAGTTATAGTGACAGAGGGTCACCCCTCCACTTT. Amino acids: CASSYSDRGSPLHF. The chain is built from TRBV6-5 and TRBJ1-6; D is perhaps TRBD1 (5 bases). CDR1 and CDR2 from the germline V gene are MNHEY and SVGAGI. The V end lost 3 bases, the J end lost 10 bases, and 13 bases lay between the germline ends. The CDR3 is 14 amino acids.

This clone was detected once. This sequence joins TRBV19 and TRBJ2-3; D ambiguous. The V and J ends lost 2 bases and 1 base respectively, with 4 bases between them. Germline V gives CDR1 LNHDA, CDR2 SQIVND (reference sequence). This CDR3 has 13 residues. CDR3 sequence (DNA): TGTGCCAGTAGTATACTGGGCACAGATACGCAGTATTTT. Translated, it gives CASSILGTDTQYF.

The rearrangement links TRBV11-2 to TRBJ1-2; 7 nucleotides match TRBD1. This CDR3 spans 13 amino acids. J gave up 8 bases and V 5 bases, and 8 bases lay outside the gene matches. Germline assignment: CDR1 SGHAT and CDR2 FQNNGV. CDR3 DNA: TGTGCCAGCAGCGCCGACAGGGCGGGAGGCTACACCTTC. It encodes CASSADRAGGYTF. Supplemented by reference TRBV11-2 and TRBJ1-2, the full variable domain reads EAGVAQSPRYKIIEKRQSVAFWCNPISGHATLYWYQQILGQGPKLLIQFQNNGVVDDSQLPKDRFSAERLKGVDSTLKIQPAKLEDSAVYLCASSADRAGGYTFGSGTRLTVV.

This clone was counted only a few times. The rearrangement links TRBV2 to TRBJ2-7, with no clear D. This CDR3 is built from 14 residues. Trimming left V 7 bases short and J 0 bases short, with 13 bases between. Germline V lookup: CDR1 SNHLY, CDR2 FYNNEI. CDR3 residues: CASKDTTSSYEQYF. CDR3 in DNA: TGTGCCAGCAAAGACACTACCTCCTCCTACGAGCAGTACTTC.